This T cell receptor (beta chain) appears in the sequencing data of a study of T cell changes during pregnancy in multiple sclerosis. Profiling relied on immunoSEQ multiplex PCR, and the TCRdb table lists in-frame clones only, not all of them. Of around 95,000 clones listed, 92% were seen once; the top ten hold approximately 2.2%. This CDR3 has 17 amino acids. The V end lost 5 bases, the J end lost 0 bases, and 14 bases lay between the germline ends. Germline values: CDR1 SGHTA, CDR2 FQGNSA. Sequenced material: peripheral blood, taken after pregnancy. This sequence originates from a female donor in good health, enrolled as a control in a pregnancy study. This chain joins TRBV7-2 and TRBJ1-6; D ambiguous. In nucleotides, the CDR3 is TGTGCCAGCAGCCGGCCGGAGGGATTCTCCTATAATTCACCCCTCCACTTT. As protein: CASSRPEGFSYNSPLHF. The entire variable domain, with the rest obtained from reference TRBV7-2 and TRBJ1-6, is as follows: GAGVSQSPSNKVTEKGKDVELRCDPISGHTALYWYRQSLGQGLEFLIYFQGNSAPDKSGLPSDRFSAERTGGSVSTLTIQRTQQEDSAVYLCASSRPEGFSYNSPLHFGNGTRLTVT.